The clone carrying this T cell receptor (beta chain) was found a few times. These data originate in a study of blood T cell repertoires in COVID-19. Overall study context: COVID-19 samples collected from the United States, Italy and Spain covered acute and convalescent phases. PBMCs, B-cell-depleted T cells, or T cells were the source of the cDNA or gDNA that made up the material.

In the original analysis: Amplifying reference gene primers gave estimates of nucleated cell counts. Assay: immunoSEQ multiplex PCR; the TCRdb copy retains only in-frame clones and omits some. V and J calls and clone size are those listed in that table; D and trimming were worked out from the DNA. The table lists fewer than 60,000 clones, about 90% of them singletons. Input material: peripheral blood. This receptor was obtained from a human donor with acute or convalescent COVID-19. The donor label of this sample is uncertain.

The CDR3 DNA reads as TGTGCCAGTAGTGCGACAGGGGTGGAAGGCTACACCTTC. It specifies CASSATGVEGYTF. V is TRBV19 and J is TRBJ1-2; 8 nucleotides align to TRBD1. The CDR3 spans 13 residues. Germline-derived CDR1 and CDR2 are LNHDA and SQIVND (reference sequence). Trimming cost V 5 bases and J 8 bases; bases outside gene matches: 7.